This T cell receptor beta chain was found in a study of multiple sclerosis patients with progressive multifocal leukoencephalopathy. In germline, CDR1 is SGHAT, CDR2 FQNNGV. J was trimmed by 11 bases and V by 4 bases; bases with no gene match: 9. The CDR3 totals 13 residues. The time point denotes: time of PML onset. Sequenced by immunoSEQ multiplex PCR; TCRdb stores in-frame clones only, minus some. The sample holds tens of thousands of clones, 75% to 90% seen once. This chain links TRBV11-2 with TRBJ2-5, with TRBD1 identical over 8 bases. This receptor was obtained from a woman aged 30 to 39 with progressive multifocal leukoencephalopathy. This sample comprised PBMCs, obtained from a patient treated with natalizumab. The DNA of the CDR3 is TGTGCCAGCAGCTCCGGACAGGGCCGTCAGCAGTACTTC. Translation: CASSSGQGRQQYF.